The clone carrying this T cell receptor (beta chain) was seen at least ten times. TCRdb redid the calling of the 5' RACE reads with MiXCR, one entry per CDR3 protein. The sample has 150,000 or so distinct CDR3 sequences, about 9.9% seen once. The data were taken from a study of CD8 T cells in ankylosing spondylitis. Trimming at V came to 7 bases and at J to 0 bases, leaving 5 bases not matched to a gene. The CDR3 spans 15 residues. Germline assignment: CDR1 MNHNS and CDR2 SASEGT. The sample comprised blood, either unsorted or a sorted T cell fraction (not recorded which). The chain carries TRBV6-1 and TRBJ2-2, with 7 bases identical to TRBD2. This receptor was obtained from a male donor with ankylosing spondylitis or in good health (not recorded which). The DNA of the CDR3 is TGTGCCAGCACCCGAGCGGGACCGAACACCGGGGAGCTGTTTTTT. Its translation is CASTRAGPNTGELFF.